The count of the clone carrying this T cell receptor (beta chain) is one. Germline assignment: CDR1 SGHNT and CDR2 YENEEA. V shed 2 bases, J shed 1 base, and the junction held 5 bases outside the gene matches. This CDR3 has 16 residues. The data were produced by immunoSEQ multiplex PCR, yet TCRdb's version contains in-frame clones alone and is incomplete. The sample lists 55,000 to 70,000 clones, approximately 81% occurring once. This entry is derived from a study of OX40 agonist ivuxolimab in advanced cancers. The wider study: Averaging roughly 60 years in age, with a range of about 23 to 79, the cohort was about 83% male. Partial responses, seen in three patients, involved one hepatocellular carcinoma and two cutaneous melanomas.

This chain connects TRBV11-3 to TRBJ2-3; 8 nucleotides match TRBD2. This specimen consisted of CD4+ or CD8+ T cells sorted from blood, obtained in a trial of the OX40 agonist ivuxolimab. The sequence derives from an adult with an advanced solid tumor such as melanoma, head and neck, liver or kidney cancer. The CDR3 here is CASSLRAGAGTDTQYF. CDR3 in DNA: TGTGCCAGCAGCTTAAGAGCGGGAGCCGGCACAGATACGCAGTATTTT.